Reported below is one T cell receptor beta chain. The sample belongs to a study of blood T cell repertoires in COVID-19. As for the study in general: Samples came from the United States, Italy and Spain, spanning acute and convalescent COVID-19. From T cells, B-cell-depleted T cells, or PBMCs came the material, which was cDNA or gDNA.

Clinical history as reported by participants underpinned cohort assignment. In the authors' workflow: By means of reference gene primer amplification, nucleated cell counts were estimated. Assay: immunoSEQ multiplex PCR; the TCRdb copy retains only in-frame clones and omits some. D and trimming come from the DNA, and the V and J calls and clone size come from that table. The table includes around 180,000 clones, about 82% detected once. The CDR3 loop spans 14 amino acids. Between the trimmed V and J ends, which lost 5 bases and 4 bases, there was a span of 14 bases. The V gene's germline CDR1 is SGHTA and CDR2 FQGTGA.

The sequenced sample was PBMCs or T cells enriched from blood (not recorded which). The chain links TRBV7-3 to TRBJ1-1; D may be TRBD1 (6 bases). The sequence was obtained from a woman aged 25 to 45 who had recovered from COVID-19. The CDR3 loop reads CASSPATGRTEAFF. In nucleotides, the CDR3 is TGTGCCAGCAGCCCCGCGACAGGTCGCACTGAAGCTTTCTTT.